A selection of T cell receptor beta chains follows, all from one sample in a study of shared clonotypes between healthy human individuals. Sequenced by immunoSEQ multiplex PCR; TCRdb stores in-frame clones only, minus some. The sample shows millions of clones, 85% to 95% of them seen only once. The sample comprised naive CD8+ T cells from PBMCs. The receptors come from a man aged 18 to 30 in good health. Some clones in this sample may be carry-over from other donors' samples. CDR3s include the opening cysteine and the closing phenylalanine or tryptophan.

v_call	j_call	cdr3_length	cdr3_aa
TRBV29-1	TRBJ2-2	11	CSGWATGELFF
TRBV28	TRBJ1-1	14	CASSLRARNTEAFF
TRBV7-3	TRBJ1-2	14	CASSLSSSGYGYTF
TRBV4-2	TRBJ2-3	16	CASSPPSGPSTDTQYF
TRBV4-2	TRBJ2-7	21	CASSPNRPTSGRDLTGYEQYF
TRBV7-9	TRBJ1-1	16	CASSLDRERLNTEAFF
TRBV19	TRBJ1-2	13	CGSRGNSFYGYTF
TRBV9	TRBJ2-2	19	CASSVARLAELSNTGELFF
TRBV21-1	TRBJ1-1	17	CASSTEDRIRRNTEAFF
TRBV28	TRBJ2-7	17	CASSPNWPSGIGYEQYF
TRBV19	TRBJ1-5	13	CASSVRTNQPQHF
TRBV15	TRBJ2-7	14	CATSFGAGPYEQYF
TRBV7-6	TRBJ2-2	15	CASSLTRGLGGELFF
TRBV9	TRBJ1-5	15	CASSVTGASNQPQHF
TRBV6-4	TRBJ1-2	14	CASSQTGAGYGYTF
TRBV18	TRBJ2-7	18	CASSLAGGLVGATYEQYF
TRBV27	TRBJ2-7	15	CASSSGLSAPYEQYF
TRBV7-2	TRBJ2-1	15	CASGTGTSGHNEQFF
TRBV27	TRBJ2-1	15	CASTLNRGIYNEQFF
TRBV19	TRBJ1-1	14	CASSIGQMNTEAFF
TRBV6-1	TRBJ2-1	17	CASSEDGTGASYNEQFF
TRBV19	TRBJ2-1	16	CASSKVWTDLSTEQFF
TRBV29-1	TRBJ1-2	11	CSVRDRDGYTF
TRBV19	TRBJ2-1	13	CASSIMGGNEQFF